This T cell receptor (beta chain) appears in the sequencing data of a study of regulatory T cells in long-lasting Graves disease. On the study more broadly: Antithyroid drugs had been taken by newly diagnosed Graves' patients for under 3 months.

General study results and limits: Persistent cases favored TRBV28, TRBJ1-2 and TRBJ2-5.

Concerning this clonotype itself: Its target is unknown.

Time point defined: newly diagnosed GD, antithyroid drugs for less than 3 months. RNA extracted from PBMCs served as the sequencing template. Researchers made TCR beta libraries by using iRepertoire HTBI primers and running Arm-PCR on CDR3 regions. TCRdb ran MiXCR on the multiplex PCR reads and lists one entry per CDR3 protein. The sample consists of roughly 530,000 distinct CDR3 sequences, roughly a sixth of them appearing once. V gave up 1 base and J gave up 9 bases, with 15 bases separating them. Germline V gene data show CDR1 as LNHNV and CDR2 as YYDKDF (reference sequence). The CDR3 is 14 amino acids. The data also belong to a second study, concerning T cells in Graves' hyperthyroidism and ophthalmopathy. That study reports: Diagnosing involved the use of clinical symptoms, serum thyroxine and TRAb, thyroid ultrasound and orbital computed tomography.

The clonotype comes from a woman aged 35 to 60 with Graves disease. The chain carries TRBV15 and TRBJ2-5; tentatively, D is TRBD2 (7 bases). The source material was peripheral blood mononuclear cells (PBMCs), sampled at new diagnosis, from a patient treated with antithyroid drugs. For the CDR3, the DNA is TGTGCCACCAGCAGAGTACAGGGCCGGGAGGCCCAGTACTTC. This translates into CATSRVQGREAQYF.